One T cell receptor (beta chain) is described in this entry. Antigen specificity is unknown. A single base separates this from a much larger clone, so it may be a read error. This record comes from a study of molecular identifiers for immune sequencing clone quantification. Overall study context: RNA, taken in replicates from roughly 21,000 or 96,000 naive CD8 cells, was split five ways, with four sequenced. Broader study findings: Identical TCR molecules sharing a barcode could underestimate highly expanded clone sizes. Even with more than 950,000 naive cells present, spiked Jurkat TCR RNA from one cell was reportedly detectable.

TCRdb re-called the PCR reads with MiXCR, one entry per CDR3 protein. The data hold 97,000 or so distinct CDR3 sequences, with approximately 25% observed a single time. This receptor was identified in a human donor in good health. Some libraries in this study had Jurkat cell RNA spiked in. Sequencing was performed on naive CD8+ T cells from blood, with Jurkat cell RNA spiked in. The subset denotes: FACS-sorted CD8+CD4-CCR7+CD45RA+ naive T cells.

CDR3 coding DNA: TGTGCCAGCAGTGAGTCACAGTGCGCCTACGAGCAGTACTTC. This sequence encodes CASSESQCAYEQYF. The chain joins TRBV6-1 to TRBJ2-7, with D unclear. The V end lost 3 bases, the J end lost 2 bases, and 11 bases lay between the germline ends. CDR1 and CDR2 from the germline V gene are MNHNS and SASEGT. The CDR3 has 14 residues.